Below, 5 T cell receptor beta chains from the same sample are listed, as sequenced in a study of CD8+ T cells in alopecia areata. CD4, CD8alpha, NKG2D, NKG2ACE and other markers guided sorting of pooled cutaneous lymph node cells. The authors extracted RNA and reverse transcribed it into cDNA as the sequencing template. Method: immunoSEQ multiplex PCR; TCRdb's copy keeps in-frame clones and lacks some. Sampling found over 8,500 clones, none seen once. The specimen was CD8+ T cells sorted from a lymph node. The receptors originated from a C3H/HeJ mouse with alopecia areata. The mouse line has the MHC haplotype H2-k.

This clone is termed medium-sized. Gene and germline names: mouse. The CDR3 end falls 4 residues outside the read, so it is completed with the germline J gene. This chain joins TRBV17 and TRBJ2-7, with TRBD2 matching over 8 bases. V shed 2 bases, J shed 2 bases, and the junction held 2 bases outside the gene matches. Germline-derived CDR1 and CDR2 are MNHDT and YYDKIL. The length of the CDR3 is 14 residues. CDR3 protein: CASSRLGGPYEQYF. The covered CDR3 bases are TGTGCTAGCAGTAGACTGGGGGGTCCCTAT.

This clone rates as medium-sized. Gene and germline names: mouse. The read gets to within 4 residues of the CDR3 end, and the germline J gene fills in the rest. The gene calls are TRBV19 and TRBJ2-3, with a tentative D call TRBD1 (7 bases). This CDR3 has 15 amino acids. Trimming removed 0 bases at V and 1 base at J, with 9 bases between. Germline CDR1 reads FNHDT; CDR2 reads SITEND (reference sequence). Incomplete CDR3 DNA: TGTGCCAGCAGTATAGAGGGGGCTGGTGCAGAA. It encodes CASSIEGAGAE. The full CDR3 is CASSIEGAGAETLYF.

This clone was observed at least ten times. Here the gene names and germline are mouse. The CDR3 DNA, read in part, is TGTGCCAGCAGTATTTCTGGGGTGGAC. Its protein product is CASSISGVD. The CDR3, in full, reads CASSISGVDTQYF. The V and J genes are TRBV19 and TRBJ2-5; weak D call: TRBD2 (6 bases). The missing CDR3 end, 4 residues past where the read stops, is filled in from the germline J gene. The CDR3 spans 13 residues. Germline V gene data show CDR1 as FNHDT and CDR2 as SITEND (reference sequence).

There are many counts of this clone. All gene names here are mouse names. The read falls 4 residues short of the CDR3 end, and the missing part is taken from the germline J gene. The chain employs TRBV31 and TRBJ1-2; D is perhaps TRBD1 (6 bases). Trimming stripped 0 bases from V and 2 bases from J, with 13 bases between. The CDR3 spans 15 residues. Per the germline V gene, CDR1 is GKSSPN and CDR2 is SITVG. CDR3 sequence: CAWSLRDTKNSDYTF. Incomplete CDR3 DNA: TGTGCCTGGAGTCTGCGGGACACTAAGAACTCC.

This clone has ten or more counts. All gene names here are mouse names. The read halts 3 residues ahead of the CDR3 end, with the missing end drawn from the germline J gene. V and J are TRBV1 and TRBJ1-6, with D perhaps matching TRBD1 (6 bases). TRBJ1-6 is an ORF, with its function uncertain. The CDR3 loop spans 14 amino acids. Germline CDR1 reads NSQYPW; CDR2 reads LRSPGD (reference sequence). With 4 bases removed from V and 4 bases from J, the gap between germline ends came to 8 bases. CDR3 bases read: TGCACCTGCAGTGGGGACAAGTATAATTCGCCC. This translates into CTCSGDKYNSP. The whole CDR3 sequence is CTCSGDKYNSPLYF.